This T cell receptor beta chain was captured in a study of metastatic and nonmetastatic thyroid tumors. At the level of the study: Blood and tumor or nodule tissue repertoires from malignant and benign thyroid patients were compared.

Each patient went into thyroid surgery without having received any treatment. Authors' methods: Using the CDR3 differences seen across clinicopathological groups, the authors built a distant-metastasis classifier for papillary thyroid cancer, which was meant to discriminate distant-metastatic patients. TCRdb re-clonotyped the PCR reads via MiXCR. The authors' filters were not applied to this entry. The sample shows 30,000 to 40,000 clones, around 16% of them seen only once. Of note for this clone: What it recognizes is unknown.

General study points: As reported, TCR beta diversity in blood and tumor was significantly higher in malignant thyroid tumors than in benign nodules.

CDR1 is LNHDA and CDR2 is SQIVND in the germline V gene (reference sequence). The V gene lost 2 bases and the J gene lost 2 bases, with 19 bases spanning the gap. This CDR3 has 18 amino acids. This TCR was sampled from a male donor with papillary thyroid cancer or a benign thyroid nodule (not recorded which). Some clones in this sample may be carry-over from other donors' samples. The rearrangement uses TRBV19 and TRBJ1-5; D is possibly TRBD1 (5 bases). Sequenced sample: blood. In nucleotides, the CDR3 is TGTGCCAGTAGTATACCGGGGGGTCCTTGGGTGGGCAATCAGCCCCAGCATTTT. Translating gives CASSIPGGPWVGNQPQHF.